This is a list of T cell receptor beta chains from one sample in a study of blood T cell repertoires in COVID-19. Sequencing used immunoSEQ multiplex PCR; TCRdb keeps in-frame clones, though not all of them. The table includes about 130,000 clones, 90% detected once. Sample: peripheral blood. The receptors were gathered from a man aged 45-65 years with active COVID-19. CDR3s include the opening cysteine and the closing phenylalanine or tryptophan. The D gene is left open where the match is weak. Size is omitted from some rows. Given values are once, few, many or a class for expanded clones.

v_gene	j_gene	len	d_gene	abundance	CDR3aa	CDR3nt
TRBV11-2	TRBJ1-1	16	NA	NA	CASSSNFGRANTEAFF	TGTGCCAGCAGCTCGAATTTCGGCAGGGCGAACACTGAAGCTTTCTTT
TRBV6-5	TRBJ2-5	15	NA	NA	CASTRNRGTQETQYF	TGTGCCAGCACTCGGAATAGGGGGACCCAAGAGACCCAGTACTTC
TRBV3-1/TRBV3-2	TRBJ2-3	14	TRBD2	NA	CASSQGLMSDTQYF	TGTGCCAGCAGCCAGGGACTAATGTCAGATACGCAGTATTTT
TRBV2	TRBJ2-1	15	TRBD2	NA	CASTFGTSGIYEQFF	TGTGCCAGCACCTTTGGGACTAGCGGGATCTATGAGCAGTTCTTC
TRBV9	TRBJ2-2	14	NA	NA	CASSVYLEPGELFF	TGTGCCAGCAGCGTATACTTAGAGCCCGGGGAGCTGTTTTTT
TRBV6-5	TRBJ2-7	12	NA	NA	CASRQNSYEQYF	TGTGCCAGCAGACAGAATTCCTACGAGCAGTACTTC
TRBV5-4	TRBJ2-1	15	TRBD2	NA	CASTRDYRTLNEQFF	TGTGCCAGCACCCGGGACTACCGAACCCTCAATGAGCAGTTCTTC
TRBV15	TRBJ2-3	15	NA	NA	CATSRDARTTDTQYF	TGTGCCACCAGCAGAGATGCTAGGACTACAGATACGCAGTATTTT
TRBV2	TRBJ1-4	11	TRBD1	NA	CASSSGTVLFF	TGTGCCAGCAGTTCCGGGACAGTACTGTTTTTT
TRBV12-3/TRBV12-4	TRBJ2-2	13	NA	NA	CASSPRYTGELFF	TGTGCCAGCAGTCCCCGTTACACCGGGGAGCTGTTTTTT
TRBV5-4	TRBJ2-1	16	TRBD1	NA	CASSLRTGGGYNEQFF	TGTGCCAGCAGCTTGAGGACAGGGGGAGGGTACAATGAGCAGTTCTTC
TRBV4-2	TRBJ1-4	16	NA	NA	CASSQDAPRRNEKLFF	TGTGCCAGCAGCCAAGATGCCCCCCGGCGGAATGAAAAACTGTTTTTT
TRBV6-1	TRBJ2-2	17	TRBD2	NA	CASSEAVSGGITGELFF	TGTGCCAGCAGTGAAGCGGTCAGCGGGGGGATCACCGGGGAGCTGTTTTTT
TRBV7-8	TRBJ1-6	15	NA	once	CASSPRAGGHSPLHF	TGTGCCAGCAGCCCCAGAGCCGGCGGGCATTCACCCCTCCACTTT
TRBV5-1	TRBJ2-3	13	NA	NA	CASSLDNTDTQYF	TGCGCCAGCAGCTTGGATAACACAGATACGCAGTATTTT
TRBV5-4	TRBJ2-1	15	TRBD2	NA	CASIPSGSSYNEQFF	TGTGCCAGCATCCCCAGCGGGAGCTCCTACAATGAGCAGTTCTTC
TRBV9	TRBJ2-1	15	TRBD2	NA	CASSNLAGTYNEQFF	TGTGCCAGCAGCAACCTAGCGGGGACCTACAATGAGCAGTTCTTC
TRBV13	TRBJ2-3	16	TRBD1	NA	CASSPLADRATDTQYF	TGTGCCAGCAGCCCGCTCGCGGACAGGGCCACAGATACGCAGTATTTT
TRBV20-1	TRBJ1-1	13	NA	once	CSASMGRDTEAFF	TGCAGTGCTAGTATGGGGAGGGACACTGAAGCTTTCTTT
TRBV4-1	TRBJ2-1	17	TRBD2	NA	CASSQTPTSGGASEQFF	TGCGCCAGCAGCCAAACTCCGACTAGCGGGGGGGCTAGTGAGCAGTTCTTC
TRBV5-4	TRBJ2-1	15	TRBD1	NA	CASSPGQGGRDEQFF	TGTGCCAGCAGCCCGGGACAGGGGGGCAGGGATGAGCAGTTCTTC
TRBV11-2	TRBJ2-7	15	TRBD2	NA	CASSLDVSGGYEQYF	TGTGCCAGCAGCTTAGATGTTAGCGGGGGGTACGAGCAGTACTTC
TRBV4-2	TRBJ2-3	18	TRBD2	once	CASSQKGLAGPSTDTQYF	TGTGCCAGCAGCCAAAAAGGACTAGCGGGACCCAGCACAGATACGCAGTATTTT
TRBV7-2	TRBJ1-5	15	NA	NA	CASSLDVGVNQPQHF	TGTGCCAGCAGCTTAGATGTCGGGGTCAATCAGCCCCAGCATTTT
TRBV29-1	TRBJ1-2	14	NA	NA	CSVDEEARDYGYTF	TGCAGCGTTGATGAGGAGGCGAGGGACTATGGCTACACCTTC
TRBV20-1	TRBJ1-2	9	TRBD1	NA	CSADRRYTF	TGCAGTGCGGACAGGCGCTACACCTTC
TRBV5-1	TRBJ1-2	15	NA	NA	CASSPARVPNYGYTF	TGCGCCAGCAGCCCGGCCCGGGTCCCTAACTATGGCTACACCTTC